This T cell receptor beta chain was found in a study of T cell changes during pregnancy in multiple sclerosis. Method: immunoSEQ multiplex PCR; TCRdb's copy keeps in-frame clones and lacks some. The sample has tens of thousands of clones, under 95% seen once. The CDR3 runs 14 residues. Trimming stripped 1 base from V and 10 bases from J, with 14 bases between. Germline V lookup: CDR1 SGHTA, CDR2 FQGNSA. The origin of this receptor is a female donor in good health, enrolled as a control in a pregnancy study. The material sequenced was CD4+ T cells from peripheral blood mononuclear cells, taken in the second trimester of pregnancy. The rearrangement uses TRBV7-2 and TRBJ2-1, with D possibly being TRBD2 (6 bases). The CDR3 nucleotides are TGTGCCAGCAGCTTAGATCCCTCGGGGGTGGAGCAGTTCTTC. Protein product: CASSLDPSGVEQFF. The entire variable domain, with the rest obtained from reference TRBV7-2 and TRBJ2-1, is as follows: GAGVSQSPSNKVTEKGKDVELRCDPISGHTALYWYRQSLGQGLEFLIYFQGNSAPDKSGLPSDRFSAERTGGSVSTLTIQRTQQEDSAVYLCASSLDPSGVEQFFGPGTRLTVL.